These 26 T cell receptor beta chains were sequenced from one sample in a study of cytomegalovirus exposure and HLA in healthy donors. Sequenced by immunoSEQ multiplex PCR; TCRdb stores in-frame clones only, minus some. This sample has approximately 300,000 clones, with around 86% found just once. Sequences were obtained from PBMCs. The receptor set was obtained from a woman between 18 and 29 years old in good health and CMV-seronegative.

Turning to this clone: Other DNA sequences in the sample encode the same CDR3. The V gene is TRBV2, the J gene TRBJ2-3; 10 nucleotides agree with TRBD2. Looked up from germline, CDR1 is SNHLY and CDR2 is FYNNEI. Trimming removed 2 bases from V and 2 bases from J; junction bases left unmatched: 1. There are 15 residues in the CDR3. CDR3: CASSELAGVTDTQYF. CDR3 bases: TGTGCCAGCAGTGAACTAGCGGGAGTCACAGATACGCAGTATTTT.

This clone was counted only a few times. This chain links TRBV2 with TRBJ1-2, with a tentative D call TRBD1 (6 bases). Trimming cost V 0 bases and J 8 bases, with 19 bases left between them. In germline, CDR1 is SNHLY, CDR2 FYNNEI. The length of the CDR3 is 16 residues. The CDR3, as DNA: TGTGCCAGCAGTGAAGCCGGCCTACAGGGACGGAGCGGCTACACCTTC. As protein: CASSEAGLQGRSGYTF.

The V call is TRBV4-1, the J call TRBJ2-1; 8 bases align to TRBD1. After removal of 2 bases from V and 7 bases from J, the junction contained 7 bases not matched to a gene. This CDR3 spans 15 amino acids. CDR1 MGHRA and CDR2 YSYEKL come from the germline V gene. The CDR3: CASSQHSTGANEQFF. CDR3 DNA sequence: TGCGCCAGCAGCCAACACTCGACAGGGGCAAATGAGCAGTTCTTC.

In nucleotides, the CDR3 is TGTGCCAGCAGTTCCGTCCCGGGACAAGGTTCTGGAGAAAAACTGTTTTTT. Translation gives CASSSVPGQGSGEKLFF. V gene TRBV28 combines with J gene TRBJ1-4; TRBD1 might be the D (6 bases). CDR1 MDHEN and CDR2 SYDVKM come from the germline V gene. This CDR3 region has 17 residues. With 4 bases removed from V and 8 bases from J, the gap between germline ends came to 23 bases.

This chain joins TRBV30 and TRBJ2-1, with 10 positions matching TRBD2. The ends lost 2 bases at V and 5 bases at J; junction bases unmatched: 12. The CDR3 spans 17 residues. From germline, CDR1 is GTSNPN and CDR2 SVGIG (reference sequence). The CDR3 sequence: CAWSSGPGTSANNEQFF. The DNA of the CDR3 is TGTGCCTGGAGTTCGGGACCTGGGACTAGCGCAAACAATGAGCAGTTCTTC.

This clone appeared a single time. V usage is TRBV6-5 and J usage is TRBJ2-1; D unclear. V gave up 8 bases and J gave up 6 bases, with 5 bases separating them. The CDR3 covers 10 residues. Germline assignment: CDR1 MNHEY and CDR2 SVGAGI. The CDR3 DNA follows: TGTGCCAGCGGGCCCAATGAGCAGTTCTTC. This gives the protein CASGPNEQFF.

The chain combines TRBV7-3 with TRBJ2-7; no clear D gene. V lost 2 bases to trimming and J lost 7 bases, with 9 bases between them. This CDR3 comprises 12 residues. CDR1 SGHTA and CDR2 FQGTGA come from the germline V gene. CDR3 loop: CASSLGNGEQYF. As DNA, the CDR3 is TGTGCCAGCAGCTTAGGCAACGGGGAGCAGTACTTC.

The V gene is TRBV28, the J gene TRBJ2-1, with 7 bases aligning to TRBD1. The CDR3 consists of 13 residues. The J segment lost 4 bases and the V segment lost 7 bases, leaving 4 bases of the junction unmatched. Germline V gene lookup returns CDR1 MDHEN and CDR2 SYDVKM. As DNA, the CDR3 is TGTGCCAGCACCGGGACAGATTACAATGAGCAGTTCTTC. This codes for CASTGTDYNEQFF.

The chain uses TRBV14 and TRBJ2-7; TRBD2 aligns across 7 bases. Germline loops: CDR1 SGHDN, CDR2 FVKESK. The CDR3 totals 13 residues. V was pared by 4 bases and J by 2 bases, with 2 bases of the junction left unmatched. In DNA, the CDR3 is TGTGCCAGCAGCCGAGGACTAGCCTACGAGCAGTACTTC. Translating gives CASSRGLAYEQYF.

The table lists this clone with a count of one. The rearrangement uses TRBV30 and TRBJ1-1, with D uncertain. CDR1 and CDR2 (germline): GTSNPN, SVGIG (reference sequence). This CDR3 spans 12 amino acids. Trimming removed 3 bases at V and 2 bases at J, with 7 bases between. The CDR3 region has the DNA TGTGCCTGGAGCCCGACAAACACTGAAGCTTTCTTT. It encodes CAWSPTNTEAFF.

The chain combines TRBV11-3 with TRBJ2-7, with D perhaps matching TRBD2 (6 bases). Per the germline V gene, CDR1 is SGHNT and CDR2 is YENEEA. The CDR3 covers 13 residues. Trimming cost V 4 bases and J 6 bases, with 13 bases left between them. For the CDR3, the DNA is TGTGCCAGCAGCTCTAGCGTTGGGGGCGAGCAGTACTTC. This encodes CASSSSVGGEQYF.

The J gene is TRBJ1-4, the V gene TRBV6-5; D possibly corresponds to TRBD1 (5 bases). The CDR3 consists of 14 residues. V lost 8 bases, J lost 0 bases, and 10 bases lay in between. Germline V gene lookup returns CDR1 MNHEY and CDR2 SVGAGI. The CDR3 bases are TGTGCCAGCGGAGGGGTTGCAACTAATGAAAAACTGTTTTTT. This codes for CASGGVATNEKLFF.

The V gene is TRBV4-2, the J gene TRBJ2-7; D perhaps matches TRBD2 (6 bases). The CDR3 is 17 residues long. Trimming took 0 bases from V and 3 from J, leaving 18 bases between them. Germline V gene lookup returns CDR1 LGHNA and CDR2 YNFKEQ. The CDR3 nucleotides read TGTGCCAGCAGCCAAGATCTTAGCGGAGGGACGGACTACGAGCAGTACTTC. Translating gives CASSQDLSGGTDYEQYF.

The chain recombines TRBV5-1 with TRBJ2-3, with D possibly TRBD2 on 6 matching bases. Germline V CDR1 and CDR2: SGHRS, YFSETQ. V gave up 0 bases and J gave up 2 bases, with 25 bases separating them. The CDR3 sequence is 20 residues long. The CDR3 spells CASSLGGLNHARAHTDTQYF. The CDR3 coding sequence is TGCGCCAGCAGCTTGGGAGGACTAAATCATGCGAGGGCCCACACAGATACGCAGTATTTT.

The chain combines TRBV18 with TRBJ1-5, with D unresolved. This CDR3 has 16 residues. The V gene's germline CDR1 is KGHSH and CDR2 LQKENI. Trimming took 0 bases from V and 0 from J, leaving 9 bases between them. The CDR3 DNA is TGTGCCAGCTCACCACCGGGCAGTGATAGCAATCAGCCCCAGCATTTT. The encoded protein is CASSPPGSDSNQPQHF.

The rearrangement joins TRBV6-5 to TRBJ2-7; 7 bases are shared with TRBD1. Per germline, CDR1 MNHEY and CDR2 SVGAGI. The length of the CDR3 is 13 residues. V gave up 6 bases and J gave up 6 bases; unmatched junction bases: 8. The CDR3 bases are TGTGCCAGCAGCCGACAGGGCACGGGCGAGCAGTACTTC. Its translation is CASSRQGTGEQYF.

The count of this clone is one. The genes are TRBV2 and TRBJ2-2, with D possibly TRBD1 on 6 matching bases. Trimming left V 1 base short and J 0 bases short, with 6 bases between. In germline, CDR1 is SNHLY, CDR2 FYNNEI. The CDR3 is 15 residues long. The CDR3, as DNA: TGTGCCAGCAGTGAAGGGACAGCGAACACCGGGGAGCTGTTTTTT. Encoded protein: CASSEGTANTGELFF.

This clone was seen more than once but under ten times. The V call is TRBV7-2, the J call TRBJ1-2; a weak D match, TRBD1 (6 bases). Germline CDR1 SGHTA, CDR2 FQGNSA. V lost 0 bases and J 4 bases, leaving 6 bases between the germline ends. There are 13 residues in the CDR3. In nucleotides, the CDR3 is TGTGCCAGCAGCTTAGCAGGGGGCTATGGCTACACCTTC. This gives the protein CASSLAGGYGYTF.

The V and J genes are TRBV28 and TRBJ2-7; the match to TRBD2 covers 11 bases. The germline CDR1 and CDR2 sequences are MDHEN and SYDVKM. CDR3 length equals 15 residues. J lost 2 bases, V lost 5 bases, and 5 bases had no gene match. CDR3 bases: TGTGCCAGCAGTAAGACTAGCGGGACTACCTACGAGCAGTACTTC. The encoded protein is CASSKTSGTTYEQYF.

This chain's CDR3 is CASSQTVLAGVNEQFF. CDR3 nucleotides: TGCGCCAGCAGCCAGACCGTACTAGCGGGAGTGAATGAGCAGTTCTTC. This sequence joins TRBV4-1 and TRBJ2-1; the match to TRBD2 covers 11 bases. The CDR3 sequence is 16 residues long. V shed 3 bases and J 7 bases; nucleotides not matched to a gene: 8. In germline, CDR1 is MGHRA, CDR2 YSYEKL.

V is TRBV4-3 and J is TRBJ2-1; D perhaps matches TRBD2 (6 bases). V lost 0 bases and J 7 bases, leaving 28 bases between the germline ends. This CDR3 contains 20 residues. Germline V gives CDR1 LGHNA, CDR2 YSLEER. The CDR3, as DNA: TGCGCCAGCAGCCAAGAATTTAGGTGGGGGGTCGGTGAATGGTTAAATGAGCAGTTCTTC. The encoded protein is CASSQEFRWGVGEWLNEQFF.

The rearrangement uses TRBV6-5 and TRBJ2-7, with D perhaps TRBD2 (5 bases). V lost 0 bases and J lost 3, with 9 bases in between. The germline V gene has CDR1 MNHEY and CDR2 SVGAGI. CDR3 size: 14 residues. The chain's CDR3 is CASSYSGNYYEQYF. CDR3 bases: TGTGCCAGCAGTTACTCCGGGAACTACTACGAGCAGTACTTC.

This chain joins TRBV6-5 and TRBJ2-5; D not certain. The CDR3 loop spans 12 amino acids. The V gene lost 5 bases and the J gene lost 5 bases, with 9 bases spanning the gap. The germline CDR1 and CDR2 sequences are MNHEY and SVGAGI. Here the CDR3 reads CASSNPVETQYF. The CDR3 region has the DNA TGTGCCAGCAGTAATCCAGTCGAGACCCAGTACTTC.

This clone has just a few counts. The sample holds other DNA sequences that translate to the same CDR3. The rearrangement joins TRBV7-9 to TRBJ2-7; 10 bases fit TRBD2. CDR1 is SEHNR and CDR2 is FQNEAQ in the germline V gene (reference sequence). The CDR3 is 15 amino acids. The trim removed 0 bases at V and 4 bases at J, leaving 3 bases unmatched. CDR3 residues: CASSLAPAGGYEQYF. CDR3 DNA: TGTGCCAGCAGCTTAGCACCAGCGGGAGGGTACGAGCAGTACTTC. Drawing the rest from reference TRBV7-9 and TRBJ2-7, the complete variable domain is DTGVSQNPRHKITKRGQNVTFRCDPISEHNRLYWYRQTLGQGPEFLTYFQNEAQLEKSRLLSDRFSAERPKGSFSTLEIQRTEQGDSAMYLCASSLAPAGGYEQYFGPGTRLTVT.

The chain has TRBV7-2 and TRBJ2-3; perhaps TRBD2 as D (6 bases). V lost 4 bases and J 2 bases, leaving 25 bases between the germline ends. The germline gives CDR1 SGHTA, CDR2 FQGNSA. This CDR3 region has 19 residues. CDR3 region: CASSSPPGLQMRYTDTQYF. CDR3 in DNA: TGTGCCAGCAGCTCCCCCCCGGGACTCCAGATGAGGTACACAGATACGCAGTATTTT.

This sequence joins TRBV6-1 and TRBJ1-2, with a tentative D call TRBD1 (6 bases). Deletions cut 4 bases from V and 2 bases from J, with 14 bases between. The length of the CDR3 is 15 residues. Germline values: CDR1 MNHNS, CDR2 SASEGT. The CDR3 DNA reads TGTGCCAGCAGTGGATACAGGGAGTTGAACTATGGCTACACCTTC. This codes for CASSGYRELNYGYTF.